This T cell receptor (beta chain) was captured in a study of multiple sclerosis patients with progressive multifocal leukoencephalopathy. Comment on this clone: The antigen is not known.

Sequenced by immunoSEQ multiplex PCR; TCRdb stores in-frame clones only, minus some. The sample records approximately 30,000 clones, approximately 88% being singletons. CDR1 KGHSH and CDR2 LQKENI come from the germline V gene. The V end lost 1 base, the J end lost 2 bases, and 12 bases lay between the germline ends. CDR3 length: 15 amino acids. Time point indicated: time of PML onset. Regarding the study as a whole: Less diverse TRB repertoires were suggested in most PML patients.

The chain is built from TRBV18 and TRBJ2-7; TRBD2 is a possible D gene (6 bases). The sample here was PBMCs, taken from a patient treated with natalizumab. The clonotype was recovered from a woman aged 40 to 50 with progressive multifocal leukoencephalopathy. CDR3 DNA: TGTGCCAGCTCACCACTGGGGACTGGGGCCTACGAGCAGTACTTC. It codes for CASSPLGTGAYEQYF.